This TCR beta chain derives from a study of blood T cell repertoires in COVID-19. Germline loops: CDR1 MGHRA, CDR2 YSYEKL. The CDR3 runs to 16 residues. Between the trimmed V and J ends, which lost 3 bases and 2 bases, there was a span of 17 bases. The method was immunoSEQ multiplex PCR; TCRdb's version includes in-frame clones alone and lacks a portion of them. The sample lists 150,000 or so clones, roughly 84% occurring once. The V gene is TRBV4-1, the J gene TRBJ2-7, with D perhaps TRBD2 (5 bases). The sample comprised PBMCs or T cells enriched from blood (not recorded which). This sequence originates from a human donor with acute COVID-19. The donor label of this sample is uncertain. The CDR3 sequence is CASSHDDEIGAYEQYF. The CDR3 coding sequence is TGCGCCAGCAGCCACGATGACGAGATCGGGGCCTACGAGCAGTACTTC.